This T cell receptor beta chain was documented in a study of CXCR3-negative and CXCR3-positive naive CD8 T cells. The study made its TRB cDNA libraries by 5' RACE, adding UMI labels. Following a re-call of the 5' RACE reads, TCRdb has one entry per CDR3 protein and lacks DNA. The repertoire shows approximately 48,000 distinct CDR3 sequences; the top ten hold around 0.51%. As to this clonotype: Its antigen is not known.

The study, taken as a whole, reports: The study found comparably high diversity in both naive subsets and much lower diversity in memory CD8+ cells. When CXCR3-positive naive cells were set against CXCR3-negative naive cells, the former had more hydrophobic TRB CDR3s.

Per germline, CDR1 LGHDT and CDR2 YNNKEL (reference sequence). CDR3 length equals 19 residues. Sequencing used naive CXCR3+ CD8+ T cells from blood. Subset denoted: CD45RO-CCR7+CD27+CD95- naive CD8+ T cells expressing CXCR3 (TNR3+). This sequence was found in a human donor in good health. Some clones in this sample may be carry-over from other donors' samples. The chain links TRBV3-1 to TRBJ2-7. The CDR3 loop reads CASSLSVLGSQPSKYEQYF.